The clone carrying this T cell receptor beta chain was observed a handful of times. Its antigen is as yet unknown. Germline V CDR1 and CDR2: SGHDT, YYEEEE. Trimming at V came to 0 bases and at J to 10 bases, leaving 4 bases not matched to a gene. This CDR3 is 14 amino acids long. The data were taken from a study of cytomegalovirus exposure and HLA in healthy donors. Across the study: Researchers found that 81% of 398 genotyped donors fell within the Caucasian-associated ancestry cluster.

Primers: 60 Vbeta forward and 13 Jbeta reverse. Per the original methods: In a later analysis, 75 million to 95 million unique TCR beta chains included roughly 11 million shared by two or more donors. This table comes from immunoSEQ multiplex PCR, and its TCRdb copy is limited to in-frame clones, with some not included. Clone size and V and J calls were adopted from that table, with D and trimming inferred from the DNA. The table lists approximately 140,000 clones, 75% to 80% of them singletons, with almost 4% in the top ten. Whole-study results and caveats: Many donors shared some public TCRs, even though most TCR sequences were rare. TCR beta chain V- and J-gene trimming was linked, in a later analysis, to a missense variant in DCLRE1C.

The chain carries TRBV5-6 and TRBJ2-7; 13 bases are shared with TRBD2. Material: PBMCs. The receptor was derived from a man younger than 35 in good health and CMV-seronegative. CDR3 in amino acids: CASSLGGLAGVQYF. The CDR3 DNA reads as TGTGCCAGCAGCTTGGGAGGACTAGCGGGAGTCCAGTACTTC.